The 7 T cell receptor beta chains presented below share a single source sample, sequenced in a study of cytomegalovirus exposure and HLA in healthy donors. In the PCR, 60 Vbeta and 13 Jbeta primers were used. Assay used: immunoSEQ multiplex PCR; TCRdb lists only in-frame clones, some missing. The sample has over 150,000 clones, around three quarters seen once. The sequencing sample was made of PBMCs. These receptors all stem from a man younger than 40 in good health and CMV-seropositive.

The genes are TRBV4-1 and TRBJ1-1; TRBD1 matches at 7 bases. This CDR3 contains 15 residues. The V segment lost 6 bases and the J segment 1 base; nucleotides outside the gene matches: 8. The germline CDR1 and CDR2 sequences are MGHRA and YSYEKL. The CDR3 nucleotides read TGCGCCAGCAGAGAACTGGACAGGACGAACACTGAAGCTTTCTTT. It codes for CASRELDRTNTEAFF.

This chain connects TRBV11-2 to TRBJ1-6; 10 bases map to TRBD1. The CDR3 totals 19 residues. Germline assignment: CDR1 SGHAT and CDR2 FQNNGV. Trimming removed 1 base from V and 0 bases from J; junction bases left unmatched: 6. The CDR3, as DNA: TGTGCCAGCAGCTTAGGGACAGGGGGTAAAAGCTCCTATAATTCACCCCTCCACTTT. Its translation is CASSLGTGGKSSYNSPLHF.

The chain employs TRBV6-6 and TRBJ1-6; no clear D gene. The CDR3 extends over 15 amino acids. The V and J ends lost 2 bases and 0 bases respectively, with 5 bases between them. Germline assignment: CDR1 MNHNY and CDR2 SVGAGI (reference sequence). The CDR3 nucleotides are TGTGCCAGCAGTTACGGAGGCTCCTATAATTCACCCCTCCACTTT. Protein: CASSYGGSYNSPLHF.

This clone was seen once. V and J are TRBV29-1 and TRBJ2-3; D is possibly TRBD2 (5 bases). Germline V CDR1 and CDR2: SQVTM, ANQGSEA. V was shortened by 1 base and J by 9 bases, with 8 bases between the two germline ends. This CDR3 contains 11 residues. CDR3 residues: CSVEGGLTQYF. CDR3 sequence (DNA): TGCAGCGTTGAAGGAGGGCTAACGCAGTATTTT.

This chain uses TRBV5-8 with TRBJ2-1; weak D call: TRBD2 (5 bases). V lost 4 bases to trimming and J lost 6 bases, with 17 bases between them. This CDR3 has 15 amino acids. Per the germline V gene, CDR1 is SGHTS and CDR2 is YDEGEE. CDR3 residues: CASSKASFRGNEQFF. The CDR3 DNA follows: TGTGCCAGCAGCAAGGCAAGTTTCCGGGGCAATGAGCAGTTCTTC. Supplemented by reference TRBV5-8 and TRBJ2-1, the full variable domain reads EAGVTQSPTHLIKTRGQQATLRCSPISGHTSVYWYQQALGLGLQFLLWYDEGEERNRGNFPPRFSGRQFPNYSSELNVNALELEDSALYLCASSKASFRGNEQFFGPGTRLTVL.

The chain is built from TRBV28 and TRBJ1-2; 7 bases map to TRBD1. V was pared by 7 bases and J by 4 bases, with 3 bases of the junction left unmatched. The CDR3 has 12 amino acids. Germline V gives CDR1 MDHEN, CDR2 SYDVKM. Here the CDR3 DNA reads TGTGCCAGCATTCGGACAGGCTATGGCTACACCTTC. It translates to CASIRTGYGYTF.

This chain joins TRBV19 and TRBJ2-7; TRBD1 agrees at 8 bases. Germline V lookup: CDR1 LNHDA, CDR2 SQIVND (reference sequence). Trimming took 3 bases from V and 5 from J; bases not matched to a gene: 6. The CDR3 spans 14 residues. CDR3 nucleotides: TGTGCCAGTAGTATGTGGACAGGGAATAACGAGCAGTACTTC. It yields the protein CASSMWTGNNEQYF.